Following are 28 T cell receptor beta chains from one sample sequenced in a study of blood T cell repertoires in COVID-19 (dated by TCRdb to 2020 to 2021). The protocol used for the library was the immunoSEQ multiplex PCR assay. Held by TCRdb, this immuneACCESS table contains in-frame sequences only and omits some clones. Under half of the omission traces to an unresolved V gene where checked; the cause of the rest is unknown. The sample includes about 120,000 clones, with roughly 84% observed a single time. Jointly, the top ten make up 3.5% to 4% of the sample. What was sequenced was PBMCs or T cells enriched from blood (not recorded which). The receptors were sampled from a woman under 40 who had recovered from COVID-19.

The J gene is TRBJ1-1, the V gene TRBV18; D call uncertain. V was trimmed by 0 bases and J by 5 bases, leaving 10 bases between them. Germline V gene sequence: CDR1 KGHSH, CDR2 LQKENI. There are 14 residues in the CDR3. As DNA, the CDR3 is TGTGCCAGCTCACCACCGCGTCCGGGGACTGAAGCTTTCTTT. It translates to CASSPPRPGTEAFF.

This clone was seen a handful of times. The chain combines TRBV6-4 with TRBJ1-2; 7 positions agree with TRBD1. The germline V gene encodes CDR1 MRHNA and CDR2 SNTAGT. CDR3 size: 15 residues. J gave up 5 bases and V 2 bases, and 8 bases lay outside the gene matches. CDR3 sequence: CASSDTNDRVYGYTF. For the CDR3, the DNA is TGTGCCAGCAGTGACACAAATGACAGGGTATATGGCTACACCTTC.

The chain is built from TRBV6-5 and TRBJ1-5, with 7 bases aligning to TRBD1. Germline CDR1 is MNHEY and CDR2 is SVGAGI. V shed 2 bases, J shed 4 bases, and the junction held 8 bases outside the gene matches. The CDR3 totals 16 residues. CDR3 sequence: CASSYHPRDRNQPQHF. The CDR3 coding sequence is TGTGCCAGCAGTTACCACCCCCGGGACAGAAATCAGCCCCAGCATTTT.

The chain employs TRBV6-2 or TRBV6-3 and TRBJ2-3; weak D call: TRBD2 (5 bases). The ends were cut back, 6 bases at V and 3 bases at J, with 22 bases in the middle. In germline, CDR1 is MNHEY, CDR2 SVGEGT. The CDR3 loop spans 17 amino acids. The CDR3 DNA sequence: TGTGCCAGCAGCCCTCTGCGGGCGACCAGCCAAACAGATACGCAGTATTTT. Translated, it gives CASSPLRATSQTDTQYF.

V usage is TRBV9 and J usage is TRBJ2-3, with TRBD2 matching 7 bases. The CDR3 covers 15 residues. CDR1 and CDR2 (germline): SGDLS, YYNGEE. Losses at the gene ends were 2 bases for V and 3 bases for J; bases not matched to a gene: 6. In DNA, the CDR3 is TGTGCCAGCAGCGTGGTAGCGGGCGTAACAGATACGCAGTATTTT. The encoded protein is CASSVVAGVTDTQYF.

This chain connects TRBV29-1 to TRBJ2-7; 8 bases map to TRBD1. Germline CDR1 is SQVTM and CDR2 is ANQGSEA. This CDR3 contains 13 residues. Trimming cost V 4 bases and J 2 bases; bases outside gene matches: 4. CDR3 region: CSVAQGATYEQYF. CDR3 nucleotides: TGCAGCGTTGCTCAGGGGGCTACCTACGAGCAGTACTTC.

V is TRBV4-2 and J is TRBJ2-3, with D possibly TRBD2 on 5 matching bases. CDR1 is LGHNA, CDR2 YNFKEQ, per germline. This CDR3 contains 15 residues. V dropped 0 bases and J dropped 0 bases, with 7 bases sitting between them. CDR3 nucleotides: TGTGCCAGCAGCCAAGACGGGGTAAGCACAGATACGCAGTATTTT. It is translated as CASSQDGVSTDTQYF.

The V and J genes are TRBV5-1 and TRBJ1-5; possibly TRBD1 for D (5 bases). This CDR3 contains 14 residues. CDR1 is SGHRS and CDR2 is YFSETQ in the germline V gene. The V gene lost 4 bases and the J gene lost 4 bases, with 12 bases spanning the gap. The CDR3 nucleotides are TGCGCCAGCAGCCGAGACAGAAATAATCAGCCCCAGCATTTT. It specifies CASSRDRNNQPQHF.

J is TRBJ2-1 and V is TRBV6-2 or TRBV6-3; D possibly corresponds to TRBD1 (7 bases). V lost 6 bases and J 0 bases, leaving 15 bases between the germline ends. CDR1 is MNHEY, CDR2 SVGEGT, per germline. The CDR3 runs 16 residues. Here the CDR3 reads CASSLTGRSSYNEQFF. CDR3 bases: TGTGCCAGCAGCCTGACAGGGAGGAGCTCCTACAATGAGCAGTTCTTC.

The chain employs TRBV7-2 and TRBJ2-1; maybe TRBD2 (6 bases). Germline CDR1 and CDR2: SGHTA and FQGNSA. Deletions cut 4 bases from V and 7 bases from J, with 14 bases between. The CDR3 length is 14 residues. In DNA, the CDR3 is TGTGCCAGCAGCTCCCCGGGAGTGGAGAATGAGCAGTTCTTC. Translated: CASSSPGVENEQFF. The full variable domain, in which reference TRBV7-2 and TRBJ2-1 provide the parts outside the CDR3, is GAGVSQSPSNKVTEKGKDVELRCDPISGHTALYWYRQSLGQGLEFLIYFQGNSAPDKSGLPSDRFSAERTGGSVSTLTIQRTQQEDSAVYLCASSSPGVENEQFFGPGTRLTVL.

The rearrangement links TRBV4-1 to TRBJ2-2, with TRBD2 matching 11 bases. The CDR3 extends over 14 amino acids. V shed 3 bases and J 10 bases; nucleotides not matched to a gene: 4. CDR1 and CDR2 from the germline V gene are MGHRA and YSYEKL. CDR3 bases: TGCGCCAGCAGCCATCTAGCGGGAGGTCTGGAGCTGTTTTTT. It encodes CASSHLAGGLELFF.

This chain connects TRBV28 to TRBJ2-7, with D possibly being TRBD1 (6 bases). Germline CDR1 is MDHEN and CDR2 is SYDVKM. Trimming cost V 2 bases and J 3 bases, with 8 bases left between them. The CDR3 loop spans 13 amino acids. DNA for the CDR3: TGTGCCAGCAGTTTAGGGACATTCTACGAGCAGTACTTC. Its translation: CASSLGTFYEQYF.

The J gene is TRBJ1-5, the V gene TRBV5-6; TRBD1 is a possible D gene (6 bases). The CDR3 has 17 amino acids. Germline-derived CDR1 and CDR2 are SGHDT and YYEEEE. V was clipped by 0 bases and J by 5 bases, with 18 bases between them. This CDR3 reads CASSLAWGGQDDQPQHF. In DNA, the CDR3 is TGTGCCAGCAGCTTGGCGTGGGGGGGCCAAGACGATCAGCCCCAGCATTTT.

DNA of the CDR3: TGTGCCAGCAATAGACAGGGGGCTGAGGAGCAGTACTTC. This gives the protein CASNRQGAEEQYF. The chain recombines TRBV2 with TRBJ2-7; TRBD1 matches 10 bases. The CDR3 covers 13 residues. The V and J ends lost 7 bases and 7 bases, in that order; junction bases with no gene match: 7. Germline CDR1 is SNHLY and CDR2 is FYNNEI.

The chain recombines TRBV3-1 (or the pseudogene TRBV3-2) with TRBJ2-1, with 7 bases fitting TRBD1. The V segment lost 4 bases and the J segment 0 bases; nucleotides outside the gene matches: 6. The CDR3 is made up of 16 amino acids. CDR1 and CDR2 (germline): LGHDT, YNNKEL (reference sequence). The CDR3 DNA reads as TGTGCCAGCAGCCGGGTCTCAGGGGGCTCCTACAATGAGCAGTTCTTC. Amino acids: CASSRVSGGSYNEQFF.

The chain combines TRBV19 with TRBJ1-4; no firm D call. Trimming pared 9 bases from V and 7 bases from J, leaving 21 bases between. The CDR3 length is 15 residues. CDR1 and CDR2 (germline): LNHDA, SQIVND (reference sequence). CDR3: CASIGRMEVAEKLFF. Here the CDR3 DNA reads TGTGCCAGCATCGGACGGATGGAGGTGGCTGAAAAACTGTTTTTT.

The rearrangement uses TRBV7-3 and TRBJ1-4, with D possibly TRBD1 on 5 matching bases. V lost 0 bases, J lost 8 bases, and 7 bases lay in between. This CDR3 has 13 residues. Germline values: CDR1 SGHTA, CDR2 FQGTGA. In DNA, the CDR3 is TGTGCCAGCAGCTTAACCGGGGGAGAAAAACTGTTTTTT. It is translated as CASSLTGGEKLFF.

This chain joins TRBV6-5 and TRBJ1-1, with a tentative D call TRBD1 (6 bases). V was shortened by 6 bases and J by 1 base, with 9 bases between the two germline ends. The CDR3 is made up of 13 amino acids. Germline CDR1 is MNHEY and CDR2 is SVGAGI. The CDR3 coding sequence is TGTGCCAGCAGCGAGGGACAGAACACTGAAGCTTTCTTT. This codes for CASSEGQNTEAFF.

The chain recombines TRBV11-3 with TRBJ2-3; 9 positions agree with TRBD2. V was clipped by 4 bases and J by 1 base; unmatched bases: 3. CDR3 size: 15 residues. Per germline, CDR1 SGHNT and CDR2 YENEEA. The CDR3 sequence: CASSSSGARTDTQYF. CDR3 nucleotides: TGTGCCAGCAGCTCTAGCGGGGCCCGCACAGATACGCAGTATTTT.

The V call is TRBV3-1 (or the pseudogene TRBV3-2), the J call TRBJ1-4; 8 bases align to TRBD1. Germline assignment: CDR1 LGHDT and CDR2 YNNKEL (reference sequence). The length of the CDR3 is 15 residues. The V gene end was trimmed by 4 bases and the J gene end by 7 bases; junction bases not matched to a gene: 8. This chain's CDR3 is CASSRRTGFGEKLFF. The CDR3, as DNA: TGTGCCAGCAGCCGTAGGACAGGGTTCGGTGAAAAACTGTTTTTT.

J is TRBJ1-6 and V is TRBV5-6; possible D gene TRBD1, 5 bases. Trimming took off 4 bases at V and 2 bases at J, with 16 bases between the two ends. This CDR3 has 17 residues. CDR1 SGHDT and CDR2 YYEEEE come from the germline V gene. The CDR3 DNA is TGTGCCAGCAGCCCGAGGACAATCCAAACCTATAATTCACCCCTCCACTTT. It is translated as CASSPRTIQTYNSPLHF.

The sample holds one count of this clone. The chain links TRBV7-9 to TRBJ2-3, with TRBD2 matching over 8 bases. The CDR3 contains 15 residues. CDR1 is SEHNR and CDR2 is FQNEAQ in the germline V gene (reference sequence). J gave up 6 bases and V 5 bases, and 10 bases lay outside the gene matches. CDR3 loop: CASSQLSGSSDTQYF. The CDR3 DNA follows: TGTGCCAGCAGCCAACTGAGCGGGAGTTCGGATACGCAGTATTTT.

CDR3 in DNA: TGTGCCAGCAGTGACAGGACAGGGAGCTCCTACGAGCAGTACTTC. Protein: CASSDRTGSSYEQYF. This sequence joins TRBV6-1 and TRBJ2-7, with 8 bases that match TRBD1. The V gene end was trimmed by 3 bases and the J gene end by 0 bases; junction bases not matched to a gene: 4. The CDR3 extends over 15 amino acids. The germline V gene encodes CDR1 MNHNS and CDR2 SASEGT.

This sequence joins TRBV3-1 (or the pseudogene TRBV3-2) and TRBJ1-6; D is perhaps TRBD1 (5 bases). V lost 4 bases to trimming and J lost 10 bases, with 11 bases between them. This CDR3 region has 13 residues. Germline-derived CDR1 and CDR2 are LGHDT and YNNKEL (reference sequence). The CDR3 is CASSPGRGSPLHF. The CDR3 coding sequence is TGTGCCAGCAGCCCGGGGCGGGGATCACCCCTCCACTTT.

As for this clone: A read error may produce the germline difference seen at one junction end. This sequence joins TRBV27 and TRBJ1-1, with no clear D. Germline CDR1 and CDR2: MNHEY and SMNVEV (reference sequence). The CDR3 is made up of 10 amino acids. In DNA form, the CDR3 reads TGTGACAGCAGTCCTCTTGAAGCTTTCTTT. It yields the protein CDSSPLEAFF.

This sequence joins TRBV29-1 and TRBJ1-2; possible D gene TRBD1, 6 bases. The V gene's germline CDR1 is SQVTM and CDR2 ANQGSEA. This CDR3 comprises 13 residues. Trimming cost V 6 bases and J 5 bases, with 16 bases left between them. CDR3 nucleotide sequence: TGCAGCGTCGCCCCGGGGGGCGCTTATGGCTACACCTTC. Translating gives CSVAPGGAYGYTF. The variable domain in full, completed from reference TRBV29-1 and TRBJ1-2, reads SAVISQKPSRDICQRGTSLTIQCQVDSQVTMMFWYRQQPGQSLTLIATANQGSEATYESGFVIDKFPISRPNLTFSTLTVSNMSPEDSSIYLCSVAPGGAYGYTFGSGTRLTVV.

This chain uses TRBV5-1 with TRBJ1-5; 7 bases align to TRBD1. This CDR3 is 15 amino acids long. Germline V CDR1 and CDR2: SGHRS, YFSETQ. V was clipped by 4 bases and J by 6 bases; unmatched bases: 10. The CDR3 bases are TGCGCCAGCAGCAGGACGACAGGGCTCGGTCAGCCCCAGCATTTT. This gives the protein CASSRTTGLGQPQHF.

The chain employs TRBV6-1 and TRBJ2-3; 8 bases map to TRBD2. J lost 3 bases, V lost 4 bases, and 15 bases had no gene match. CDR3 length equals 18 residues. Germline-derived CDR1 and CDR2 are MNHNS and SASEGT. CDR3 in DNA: TGTGCCAGCAGTGTGGAAGGACGGGAGGGCCATTGGACAGATACGCAGTATTTT. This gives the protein CASSVEGREGHWTDTQYF.